What follows are 15 T cell receptor beta chains derived from one specimen sequenced in a study of cytomegalovirus exposure and HLA in healthy donors. The PCR was carried out with 60 Vbeta primers and 13 Jbeta primers. The table came from immunoSEQ multiplex PCR; TCRdb's copy has only in-frame clones and leaves some out. The data hold around 100,000 clones, with around 80% observed a single time. Input material: PBMCs. The receptors originated from a woman in her thirties or forties in good health and CMV-seronegative.

The gene calls are TRBV4-1 and TRBJ1-2; 7 positions agree with TRBD1. V was pared by 3 bases and J by 2 bases, with 12 bases of the junction left unmatched. The CDR3 consists of 17 residues. Germline V CDR1 and CDR2: MGHRA, YSYEKL. CDR3 sequence reads: CASSHPQGDNENYGYTF. DNA of the CDR3: TGCGCCAGCAGCCACCCCCAGGGGGACAACGAGAACTATGGCTACACCTTC.

This clone was recorded only once. The chain has TRBV19 and TRBJ1-4; the match to TRBD1 covers 10 bases. Germline CDR1 LNHDA, CDR2 SQIVND (reference sequence). CDR3 length: 16 residues. After removal of 6 bases from V and 10 bases from J, the junction contained 14 bases not matched to a gene. DNA for the CDR3: TGTGCCAGTAGCTGGGACAGGGGCCGTCGCGGAGGAAAACTGTTTTTT. This gives the protein CASSWDRGRRGGKLFF.

The J gene is TRBJ2-3, the V gene TRBV5-1; 7 positions agree with TRBD2. This CDR3 is built from 14 residues. CDR1 and CDR2 (germline): SGHRS, YFSETQ. V shed 3 bases, J shed 4 bases, and the junction held 5 bases outside the gene matches. The CDR3 is CASSSTSPPDTQYF. CDR3 sequence (DNA): TGCGCCAGCAGCTCGACTAGCCCCCCAGATACGCAGTATTTT. The complete variable domain, with remaining parts taken from reference TRBV5-1 and TRBJ2-3, reads KAGVTQTPRYLIKTRGQQVTLSCSPISGHRSVSWYQQTPGQGLQFLFEYFSETQRNKGNFPGRFSGRQFSNSRSEMNVSTLELGDSALYLCASSSTSPPDTQYFGPGTRLTVL.

The chain links TRBV10-3 to TRBJ2-5; 7 positions match TRBD1. The CDR3 consists of 14 residues. The V gene end was trimmed by 2 bases and the J gene end by 1 base; junction bases not matched to a gene: 1. CDR1 and CDR2 (germline): ENHRY, SYGVKD. The CDR3 coding sequence is TGTGCCATCAGTGAGGGGACAGTCCAAGAGACCCAGTACTTC. This sequence encodes CAISEGTVQETQYF.

The chain employs TRBV28 and TRBJ2-1; TRBD1 matches 7 bases. Trimming took 3 bases from V and 4 from J; bases not matched to a gene: 6. In germline, CDR1 is MDHEN, CDR2 SYDVKM. CDR3 length equals 15 residues. This CDR3 reads CASSFSGQAYNEQFF. CDR3 DNA sequence: TGTGCCAGCAGTTTTTCAGGACAGGCTTACAATGAGCAGTTCTTC.

This clone has a handful of counts. The chain links TRBV18 to TRBJ1-6; the match to TRBD1 covers 7 bases. Trimming removed 3 bases from V and 9 bases from J; junction bases left unmatched: 11. Germline V gives CDR1 KGHSH, CDR2 LQKENI. The CDR3 has 16 residues. CDR3: CASSPTRQGVGSPLHF. The CDR3 coding sequence is TGTGCCAGCTCACCGACCCGACAGGGAGTAGGTTCACCCCTCCACTTT.

The J gene is TRBJ2-3, the V gene TRBV5-1; tentatively, D is TRBD2 (6 bases). Germline lookup yields CDR1 SGHRS and CDR2 YFSETQ. V gave up 7 bases and J gave up 6 bases, with 15 bases separating them. This CDR3 comprises 13 residues. The CDR3 loop reads CASQEGGSDTQYF. The CDR3 DNA is TGCGCCAGCCAGGAGGGCGGCTCGGATACGCAGTATTTT.

The rearrangement links TRBV19 to TRBJ2-5, with D unclear. The CDR3 runs to 13 residues. The germline V gene encodes CDR1 LNHDA and CDR2 SQIVND (reference sequence). Between the trimmed V and J ends, which lost 1 base and 6 bases, there was a span of 9 bases. The CDR3 DNA follows: TGTGCCAGTAGTATAGGAGACACCCAGACCCAGTACTTC. Translation: CASSIGDTQTQYF.

CDR3 bases: TGTGCCAGTAGTGGGCGGGAGCAGCAGTACTTC. Encoded protein: CASSGREQQYF. V gene TRBV19 combines with J gene TRBJ2-7; 7 bases agree with TRBD2. The CDR3 totals 11 residues. Germline trimming cut 5 bases from V and 8 bases from J; bases unmatched to any gene: 3. The germline CDR1 and CDR2 sequences are LNHDA and SQIVND (reference sequence).

V gene TRBV5-6 combines with J gene TRBJ1-1, with D perhaps TRBD1 (6 bases). The CDR3 is made up of 14 amino acids. V was pared by 5 bases and J by 7 bases, with 18 bases between. CDR1 is SGHDT, CDR2 YYEEEE, per germline. The CDR3 sequence: CASRLPGQKDEAFF. The CDR3 nucleotides read TGTGCCAGCAGACTGCCCGGACAGAAAGATGAAGCTTTCTTT.

V is TRBV19 and J is TRBJ1-4; D is possibly TRBD1 (6 bases). The V end was cut by 5 bases, the J end by 2 bases, with 15 bases between. The CDR3 loop spans 16 amino acids. Looked up from germline, CDR1 is LNHDA and CDR2 is SQIVND (reference sequence). The CDR3 DNA reads TGTGCCAGTAGTTCAACAGGGAAGGCTACTAATGAAAAACTGTTTTTT. Translation: CASSSTGKATNEKLFF. Looking up the rest from reference TRBV19 and TRBJ1-4 gives the full variable domain: DGGITQSPKYLFRKEGQNVTLSCEQNLNHDAMYWYRQDPGQGLRLIYYSQIVNDFQKGDIAEGYSVSREKKESFPLTVTSAQKNPTAFYLCASSSTGKATNEKLFFGSGTQLSVL.

This clone appeared a few times. The chain joins TRBV6-4 to TRBJ2-1, with 11 bases lining up with TRBD2. CDR1 MRHNA and CDR2 SNTAGT come from the germline V gene. CDR3 length: 16 residues. V gave up 6 bases and J gave up 1 base; unmatched junction bases: 5. The CDR3 coding sequence is TGTGCCAGCAGCTTGCTAGCGGGGGGTTCCTACAATGAGCAGTTCTTC. Its protein is CASSLLAGGSYNEQFF.

This clone occurred once. The chain links TRBV28 to TRBJ2-7; D is perhaps TRBD1 (5 bases). The CDR3 covers 14 residues. The germline V gene has CDR1 MDHEN and CDR2 SYDVKM. The V and J ends lost 11 bases and 6 bases respectively, with 23 bases between them. The CDR3 DNA sequence: TGTGCCGGAGAGTCAGGGCGCGGTTCTCGCGAGCAGTACTTC. This gives the protein CAGESGRGSREQYF.

The V and J genes are TRBV10-3 and TRBJ2-2; D gene uncertain. The V and J ends lost 2 bases and 5 bases respectively, with 6 bases between them. This CDR3 comprises 13 residues. Germline CDR1 ENHRY, CDR2 SYGVKD. CDR3 residues: CAISEGRTGELFF. The CDR3 nucleotides read TGTGCCATCAGTGAGGGGCGAACCGGGGAGCTGTTTTTT.

This clone was seen only a few times. This chain uses TRBV5-4 with TRBJ1-2, with D possibly TRBD1 on 6 matching bases. CDR3 size: 15 residues. Germline CDR1 SGHNT, CDR2 YYREEE (reference sequence). V shed 2 bases and J shed 8 bases, with 19 bases lying between them. The CDR3 DNA reads as TGTGCCAGCAGCTTCCAGGGGATGGCTAAAATGGGCTACACCTTC. Its translation is CASSFQGMAKMGYTF.